Below, 3 T cell receptor beta chains from the same sample are listed, as sequenced in a study of tumor and adjacent non-tumor tissue in lung cancer. The library came from three nested PCR rounds adapted from ARM-PCR protocols. MiXCR, applied by TCRdb to the multiplex PCR reads, yields one record per CDR3 protein. The sample shows over 85,000 distinct CDR3 sequences, about 87% of them seen only once. RNA was extracted from bulk tissue without any cell sorting. The material sequenced was lung tumor tissue. These receptors came from a man in his 70s with non-small cell lung cancer.

At least ten counts were recorded for this clonotype. The chain combines TRBV28 with TRBJ1-2; no clear D. Germline CDR1 MDHEN, CDR2 SYDVKM. The length of the CDR3 is 16 residues. V lost 2 bases, J lost 0 bases, and 13 bases lay in between. CDR3 protein: CASSLGWSVANYGYTF. The CDR3 bases are TGTGCCAGCAGTTTAGGCTGGTCAGTTGCTAACTATGGCTACACCTTC.

As regards this clonotype: The final CDR3 position lacks the conserved phenylalanine or tryptophan, pointing to a likely read error. The chain couples TRBV11-2 to TRBJ2-7; TRBD1 matches at 7 bases. The CDR3 is 14 residues long. The germline CDR1 and CDR2 sequences are SGHAT and FQNNGV. CDR3 bases: TGTGCCAGCAGTGGGGACAGCATAAGCTACGGGCAGTACTTA. This sequence encodes CASSGDSISYGQYL.

Regarding this clonotype: Since a much larger clone is just one base distant, this may be a read error. The chain uses TRBV20-1 and TRBJ1-1; unclear D gene. The V and J ends lost 3 bases and 1 base respectively, with 15 bases between them. CDR3 length: 15 residues. Germline CDR1 DFQATT, CDR2 SNEGSKA (reference sequence). The CDR3 protein is CSASSDMEENTEAFF. The CDR3 DNA sequence: TGCAGTGCTAGTTCCGACATGGAGGAGAACACTGAAGCTTTCTTT.